This T cell receptor beta chain was sequenced for a study of technical replicates of blood from a few donors. This CDR3 comprises 16 residues. V gave up 1 base and J gave up 6 bases, with 15 bases separating them. Germline assignment: CDR1 SEHNR and CDR2 FQNEAQ (reference sequence). The data were produced by immunoSEQ multiplex PCR, yet TCRdb's version contains in-frame clones alone and is incomplete. The sample consists of about 70,000 clones, around 95% of them appearing once. The chain joins TRBV7-9 to TRBJ2-2; no reliable D call. This sequence originates from a human donor in good health. Sequenced input: T cells isolated from PBMCs. CDR3 residues: CASSLDPSRWSGELFF. The DNA for the CDR3 is TGTGCCAGCAGCTTAGACCCTAGTCGTTGGTCCGGGGAGCTGTTTTTT.